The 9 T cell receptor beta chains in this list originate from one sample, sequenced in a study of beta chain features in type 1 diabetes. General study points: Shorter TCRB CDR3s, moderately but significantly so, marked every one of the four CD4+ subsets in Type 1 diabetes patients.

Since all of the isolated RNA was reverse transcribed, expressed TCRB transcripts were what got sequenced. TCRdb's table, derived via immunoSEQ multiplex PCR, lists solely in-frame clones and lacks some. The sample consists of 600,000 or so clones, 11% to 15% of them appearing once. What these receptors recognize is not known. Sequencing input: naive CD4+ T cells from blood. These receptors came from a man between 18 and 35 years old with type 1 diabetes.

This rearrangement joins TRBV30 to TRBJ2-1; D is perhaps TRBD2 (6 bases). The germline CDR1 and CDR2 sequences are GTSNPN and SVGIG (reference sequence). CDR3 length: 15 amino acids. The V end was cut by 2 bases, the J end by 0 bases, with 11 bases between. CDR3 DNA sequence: TGTGCCTGGAGTTGGAGGGGATTCTCCTACAATGAGCAGTTCTTC. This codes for CAWSWRGFSYNEQFF.

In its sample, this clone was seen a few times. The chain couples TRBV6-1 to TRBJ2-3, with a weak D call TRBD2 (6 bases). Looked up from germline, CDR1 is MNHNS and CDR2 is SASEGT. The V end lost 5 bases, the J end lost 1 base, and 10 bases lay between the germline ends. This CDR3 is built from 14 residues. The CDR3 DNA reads TGTGCCAGCAGTAAGGGACTCCGCACAGATACGCAGTATTTT. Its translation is CASSKGLRTDTQYF.

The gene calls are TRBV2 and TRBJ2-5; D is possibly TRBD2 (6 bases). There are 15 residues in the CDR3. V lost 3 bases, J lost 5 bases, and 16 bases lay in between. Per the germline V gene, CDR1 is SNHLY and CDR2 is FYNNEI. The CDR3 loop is CASSDYAGSGETQYF. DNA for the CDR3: TGTGCCAGCAGTGACTACGCGGGGTCCGGGGAGACCCAGTACTTC.

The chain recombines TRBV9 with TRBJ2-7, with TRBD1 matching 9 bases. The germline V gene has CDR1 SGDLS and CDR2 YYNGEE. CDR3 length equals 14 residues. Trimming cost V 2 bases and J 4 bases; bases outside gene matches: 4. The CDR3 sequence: CASSVTGTGYEQYF. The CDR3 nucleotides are TGTGCCAGCAGCGTCACCGGGACAGGGTACGAGCAGTACTTC.

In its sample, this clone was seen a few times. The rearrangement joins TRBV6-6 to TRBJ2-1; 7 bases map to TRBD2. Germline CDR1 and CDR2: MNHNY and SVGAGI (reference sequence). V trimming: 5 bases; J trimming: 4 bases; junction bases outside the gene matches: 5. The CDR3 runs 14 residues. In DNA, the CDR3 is TGTGCCAGCAGTCCCGGGACTAATTACAATGAGCAGTTCTTC. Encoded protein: CASSPGTNYNEQFF.

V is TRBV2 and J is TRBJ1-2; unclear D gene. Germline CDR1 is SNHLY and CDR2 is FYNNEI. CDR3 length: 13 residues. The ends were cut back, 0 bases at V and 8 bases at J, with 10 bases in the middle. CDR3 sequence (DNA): TGTGCCAGCAGTGAAGCAATGACGGCCGGCTACACCTTC. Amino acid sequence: CASSEAMTAGYTF.

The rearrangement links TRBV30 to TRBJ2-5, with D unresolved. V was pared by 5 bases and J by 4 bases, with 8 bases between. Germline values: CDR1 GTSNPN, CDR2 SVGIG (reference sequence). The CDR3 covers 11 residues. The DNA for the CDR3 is TGTGCCTGGGTTATGGGAGAGACCCAGTACTTC. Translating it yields CAWVMGETQYF.

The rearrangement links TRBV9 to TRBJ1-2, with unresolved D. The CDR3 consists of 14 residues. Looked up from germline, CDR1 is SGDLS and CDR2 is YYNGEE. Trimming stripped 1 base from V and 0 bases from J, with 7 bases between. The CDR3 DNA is TGTGCCAGCAGCGTACGAGAGACTAACTATGGCTACACCTTC. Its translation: CASSVRETNYGYTF.

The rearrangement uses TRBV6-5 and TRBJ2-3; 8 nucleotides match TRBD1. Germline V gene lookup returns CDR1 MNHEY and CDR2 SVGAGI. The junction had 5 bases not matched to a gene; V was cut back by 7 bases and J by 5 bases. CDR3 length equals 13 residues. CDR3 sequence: CASTGQGKDTQYF. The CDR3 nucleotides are TGTGCCAGCACCGGACAGGGAAAAGATACGCAGTATTTT.